The 22 T cell receptor beta chains presented below share a single source sample, sequenced in a study of CD4 and CD8 cells across lung adenocarcinoma regions. Using its own MiXCR run on the PCR reads, TCRdb lists one record per CDR3 protein. This table has about 16,000 distinct CDR3 sequences, about half appearing once. Source material: CD8+ T cells from the center of a lung tumor. Every receptor here comes from a female donor with lung adenocarcinoma. The CD4 and CD8 labels of this study may be unreliable.

The chain uses TRBV6-1 and TRBJ2-1; D is unclear. Trimming left V 6 bases short and J 1 base short, with 10 bases between. Germline V gives CDR1 MNHNS, CDR2 SASEGT. This CDR3 comprises 14 residues. The CDR3 protein is CASSRKTSYNEQFF. The CDR3 DNA is TGTGCCAGCAGCCGAAAAACTTCCTACAATGAGCAGTTCTTC.

The rearrangement links TRBV30 to TRBJ1-2; maybe TRBD1 (5 bases). The V gene lost 1 base and the J gene lost 4 bases, with 10 bases spanning the gap. This CDR3 comprises 13 residues. Germline CDR1 and CDR2: GTSNPN and SVGIG (reference sequence). The CDR3 DNA reads TGTGCCTGGAGTGGGAGGGGCCCCTATGGCTACACCTTC. Amino acids: CAWSGRGPYGYTF.

Note on this clonotype: Compared with germline, one end of the junction differs, possibly owing to a read error. CDR3 protein: CASRRGGGGETDTQYF. CDR3 DNA: TGTGCCAGCCGGAGGGGGGGGGGCGGTGAGACAGATACGCAGTATTTC. This chain connects TRBV25-1 to TRBJ2-3, with D possibly being TRBD2 (7 bases). The CDR3 loop spans 16 amino acids. The germline V gene encodes CDR1 MGHDK and CDR2 SYGVNS.

As to this clonotype: A much larger clone is a single base away; this may be a read error. The genes are TRBV27 and TRBJ1-5, with TRBD1 as a possible D gene (5 bases). This CDR3 is 13 amino acids long. In germline, CDR1 is MNHEY, CDR2 SMNVEV (reference sequence). CDR3 amino acids: CATRQYSNQPHHF. In DNA, the CDR3 is TGTGCCACGAGACAGTATAGCAATCAGCCCCACCATTTT.

In this sample, this clonotype turned up once. A read error may account for a junction end that differs from germline. The rearrangement joins TRBV27 to TRBJ2-4; no reliable D call. The CDR3 consists of 16 residues. Germline V gene data show CDR1 as MNHEY and CDR2 as SMNVEV (reference sequence). CDR3 sequence reads: CASRASRLRGTNMQYF. The CDR3 DNA is TGTGCCAGCCGTGCCTCGCGGCTGCGAGGCACAAATATGCAGTACTTT.

This chain joins TRBV9 and TRBJ1-6; D call uncertain. V lost 4 bases to trimming and J lost 2 bases, with 19 bases between them. Germline V lookup: CDR1 SGDLS, CDR2 YYNGEE. CDR3 length equals 18 residues. Here the CDR3 reads CASSPRWRDSAYNSPLHF. CDR3 nucleotide sequence: TGTGCCAGCAGCCCCCGATGGAGGGATAGCGCCTATAATTCACCCCTCCACTTT.

In this sample, this clonotype turned up once. J is TRBJ2-5 and V is TRBV4-1; D is ambiguous. The CDR3 consists of 17 residues. The V and J ends lost 1 base and 4 bases respectively, with 19 bases between them. From germline, CDR1 is MGHRA and CDR2 YSYEKL. CDR3 protein: CASSQASSLRGGETQYF. The CDR3 DNA is TGCGCCAGCAGCCAAGCGTCTAGTCTGCGCGGCGGAGAGACCCAGTACTTC.

The chain recombines TRBV4-1 with TRBJ2-3; 8 bases fit TRBD2. Trimming at V came to 2 bases and at J to 2 bases, leaving 15 bases not matched to a gene. This CDR3 has 19 residues. Germline CDR1 MGHRA, CDR2 YSYEKL. CDR3 in amino acids: CASSQPTRSSGRFTDTQYF. CDR3 nucleotides: TGCGCCAGCAGCCAACCCACGCGTTCTAGCGGGCGGTTCACAGATACGCAGTATTTT.

This clonotype was detected ten times or more. The chain has TRBV6-5 and TRBJ1-2, with 8 nucleotides matching TRBD1. From germline, CDR1 is MNHEY and CDR2 SVGAGI. There are 14 residues in the CDR3. J lost 3 bases, V lost 0 bases, and 0 bases had no gene match. This chain's CDR3 is CASSYSTGDYGYTF. The CDR3 DNA reads as TGTGCCAGCAGTTACTCGACAGGGGACTATGGCTACACCTTC.

On this clonotype itself: Its ends do not fully match the called genes, so a read error is possible. The chain has TRBV6-1 and TRBJ2-3; 8 nucleotides line up with TRBD2. The germline gives CDR1 MNHNS, CDR2 SASEGT. The CDR3 is 18 residues long. The CDR3 is CASSRGVAGGRGTETQYF. The CDR3 DNA reads TGTGCCAGCAGTCGCGGGGTGGCGGGAGGCCGTGGCACAGAGACGCAGTATTTT.

Turning to this clonotype: One base away lies a much larger clone, so this may be a sequencing read error. The chain employs TRBV6-1 and TRBJ2-1; 8 nucleotides align to TRBD1. CDR3 size: 13 residues. CDR1 is MNHNS and CDR2 is SASEGT in the germline V gene. In DNA, the CDR3 is TGTGCCAGCAGTAAAACCGGGACAGGAGAACAGATCTTC. Translation: CASSKTGTGEQIF.

V usage is TRBV7-2 and J usage is TRBJ1-6; D possibly corresponds to TRBD1 (5 bases). The CDR3 totals 14 residues. The germline V gene encodes CDR1 SGHTA and CDR2 FQGNSA. Trimming stripped 6 bases from V and 8 bases from J, with 14 bases between. As DNA, the CDR3 is TGTGCCAGCAGGGTTGGGACTGATTATTCACCCCTCCACTTT. Translated, it gives CASRVGTDYSPLHF.

Worth noting for this clonotype: Mismatch with germline at one junction end may stem from a read error. The chain is built from TRBV6-1 and TRBJ2-3; D is uncertain. Per the germline V gene, CDR1 is MNHNS and CDR2 is SASEGT. CDR3 length: 14 amino acids. The CDR3 nucleotides read TGTGCCAGCAGTGAACCTAGGAGCACAGAGACGCAGTATTTT. This gives the protein CASSEPRSTETQYF.

The chain couples TRBV4-3 to TRBJ2-2; D is undetermined. CDR3 length equals 14 residues. The V end was cut by 0 bases, the J end by 5 bases, with 7 bases between. Germline V lookup: CDR1 LGHNA, CDR2 YSLEER. CDR3 protein: CASSQEGRTGELFF. In nucleotides, the CDR3 is TGCGCCAGCAGCCAAGAAGGGCGAACCGGGGAGCTGTTTTTT.

The sample holds many counts of this clonotype. With a much larger clone just one base away, this may be a read error. The chain couples TRBV6-1 to TRBJ2-1; TRBD2 aligns across 12 bases. The closer fit of TRBJ2-7 to the DNA end suggests the J call may be wrong. CDR1 is MNHNS, CDR2 SASEGT, per germline. The CDR3 spans 15 residues. The CDR3 reads CASKGLAGPYNEQYF. CDR3 DNA sequence: TGTGCCAGCAAAGGACTAGCGGGACCCTACAATGAGCAGTACTTC.

There are a few counts of this clonotype. The chain combines TRBV10-3 with TRBJ2-1; 10 nucleotides line up with TRBD1. Germline CDR1 ENHRY, CDR2 SYGVKD. There are 13 residues in the CDR3. V was pared by 10 bases and J by 5 bases, with 5 bases of the junction left unmatched. The CDR3 coding sequence is TGTGCCACCCGACAGGGGGCCAACAATGAGCAGTTCTTC. This encodes CATRQGANNEQFF.

CDR3 in amino acids: CASSLWQGGAKNTQYF. In DNA, the CDR3 is TGTGCCAGCAGTTTATGGCAGGGCGGAGCCAAAAACACGCAGTACTTC. J is TRBJ2-3 and V is TRBV27; tentatively, D is TRBD1 (5 bases). The DNA end is a closer match to TRBJ2-7, so the J assignment may be wrong. Per germline, CDR1 MNHEY and CDR2 SMNVEV (reference sequence). CDR3 size: 16 residues.

The chain combines TRBV7-2 with TRBJ2-5; 8 bases fit TRBD1. CDR1 SGHTA and CDR2 FQGNSA come from the germline V gene. Trimming took 2 bases from V and 2 from J; bases not matched to a gene: 4. The CDR3 runs 15 residues. CDR3 region: CASSLRTGNQETQYF. DNA for the CDR3: TGTGCCAGCAGCTTAAGGACAGGGAATCAAGAGACCCAGTACTTC. Full variable domain (rest looked up from reference TRBV7-2 and TRBJ2-5): GAGVSQSPSNKVTEKGKDVELRCDPISGHTALYWYRQSLGQGLEFLIYFQGNSAPDKSGLPSDRFSAERTGGSVSTLTIQRTQQEDSAVYLCASSLRTGNQETQYFGPGTRLLVL.

The chain recombines TRBV27 with TRBJ2-1, with D perhaps TRBD1 or TRBD2 (5 bases each). This CDR3 has 16 amino acids. Germline V gives CDR1 MNHEY, CDR2 SMNVEV (reference sequence). Trimming removed 6 bases at V and 6 bases at J, with 21 bases between. This CDR3 reads CASSLTGRATTNEQFF. CDR3 DNA: TGTGCCAGCAGCCTCACGGGGCGGGCCACAACCAATGAGCAGTTCTTC.

This chain uses TRBV10-3 with TRBJ2-4; weak D call: TRBD2 (6 bases). Judging by the DNA end, TRBJ2-7 fits better; the J call may be wrong. Looked up from germline, CDR1 is ENHRY and CDR2 is SYGVKD. The CDR3 contains 13 residues. CDR3 sequence: CAIGGRAAYEQYF. CDR3 sequence (DNA): TGTGCCATCGGAGGGCGCGCCGCGTACGAGCAGTACTTC.

This sequence joins TRBV6-5 and TRBJ1-1, with TRBD1 as a possible D gene (5 bases). This CDR3 is built from 14 residues. V lost 2 bases, J lost 0 bases, and 7 bases lay in between. CDR1 is MNHEY and CDR2 is SVGAGI in the germline V gene. CDR3: CASSYDRVNTEAFF. DNA for the CDR3: TGTGCCAGCAGTTACGACAGAGTGAACACTGAAGCTTTCTTT.

This clonotype was seen more than once but under ten times. The V call is TRBV10-2, the J call TRBJ1-1, with D unresolved. This CDR3 has 13 residues. The germline V and J ends were trimmed by 4 bases and 0 bases, with 6 bases remaining between them. Per germline, CDR1 WSHSY and CDR2 SAAADI. CDR3 coding DNA: TGCGCCAGCAGTGCACAGATGAACACTGAAGCTTTCTTT. Its translation is CASSAQMNTEAFF.